These 11 T cell receptor beta chains were all obtained from the same sample, sequenced in a study of blood T cells in healthy people across ages. It was with a sample-barcoded 5' primer and a J-beta primer mix that a second PCR of roughly 7 to 12 cycles was run. One entry per CDR3 protein, called by TCRdb with MiXCR from the 5' RACE reads. The sample contains around 870,000 distinct CDR3 sequences, more than 25% of which appear only once. Sequencing was done on a sample of blood. The receptor set was obtained from a woman aged 80 or older in good health.

This clonotype has a handful of counts. V usage is TRBV6-5 and J usage is TRBJ1-4, with D perhaps matching TRBD1 (6 bases). In germline, CDR1 is MNHEY, CDR2 SVGAGI. The CDR3 spans 15 residues. Trimming removed 6 bases from V and 8 bases from J, with 19 bases in between. The CDR3: CASSSGGPPREKLFF. CDR3 in DNA: TGTGCCAGCAGCTCCGGGGGGCCACCGAGGGAAAAACTGTTTTTT.

This chain links TRBV7-2 with TRBJ2-6, with 8 bases that match TRBD1. The CDR3 spans 18 residues. Trimming removed 2 bases from V and 6 bases from J; junction bases left unmatched: 12. Germline values: CDR1 SGHTA, CDR2 FQGNSA. The CDR3 nucleotides are TGTGCCAGCAGCTTACTAGGACAGGGAGGTGGTAAGGCCAACGTCCTGACTTTC. This codes for CASSLLGQGGGKANVLTF.

For this clonotype: Just one base apart from a much larger clone, this may be a read error. This chain joins TRBV28 and TRBJ2-7; 10 nucleotides line up with TRBD1. V was clipped by 7 bases and J by 5 bases; unmatched bases: 14. Germline V gives CDR1 MDHEN, CDR2 SYDVKM. This CDR3 comprises 16 residues. CDR3 protein: CASNPTSGQGCHEQYF. The CDR3 nucleotides are TGTGCCAGCAACCCCACGTCGGGACAGGGGTGCCACGAGCAGTACTTC. Together with reference TRBV28 and TRBJ2-7, the CDR3 gives the full variable domain: DVKVTQSSRYLVKRTGEKVFLECVQDMDHENMFWYRQDPGLGLRLIYFSYDVKMKEKGDIPEGYSVSREKKERFSLILESASTNQTSMYLCASNPTSGQGCHEQYFGPGTRLTVT.

This clonotype was counted ten times or more. The V and J genes are TRBV2 and TRBJ2-3; 7 bases align to TRBD1. Germline lookup yields CDR1 SNHLY and CDR2 FYNNEI. The CDR3 is 18 amino acids. V lost 2 bases and J lost 9; bases outside the gene matches: 20. The CDR3 nucleotides are TGTGCCAGCAGTGAACGAGGGACCCCCTTCGGGACACAGGGGACGCAGTATTTT. Translation gives CASSERGTPFGTQGTQYF. Using reference TRBV2 and TRBJ2-3 for the parts outside the CDR3, the full variable domain is EPEVTQTPSHQVTQMGQEVILRCVPISNHLYFYWYRQILGQKVEFLVSFYNNEISEKSEIFDDQFSVERPDGSNFTLKIRSTKLEDSAMYFCASSERGTPFGTQGTQYFGPGTRLTVL.

This clonotype was recorded many times. The chain recombines TRBV10-2 with TRBJ1-2; possible D gene TRBD1, 6 bases. Per the germline V gene, CDR1 is WSHSY and CDR2 is SAAADI. The CDR3 runs 17 residues. V was clipped by 0 bases and J by 4 bases, with 18 bases between them. The CDR3 bases are TGCGCCAGCAGTGAGTCTGGGACATCTAGTGGGTTCTATGGCTACACCTTC. Translating it yields CASSESGTSSGFYGYTF.

This clonotype was seen just once. This sequence joins TRBV14 and TRBJ2-4; 7 bases match TRBD2. The DNA end favors TRBJ2-5, so the J call may be wrong. This CDR3 has 16 amino acids. Germline V lookup: CDR1 SGHDN, CDR2 FVKESK. The CDR3 is CASSHRLPGGQETQYF. CDR3 nucleotides: TGTGCCAGCAGCCATCGACTTCCGGGGGGCCAAGAGACCCAGTACTTC.

The J gene is TRBJ2-7, the V gene TRBV20-1; 9 nucleotides agree with TRBD1. Trimming removed 6 bases from V and 3 bases from J; junction bases left unmatched: 12. CDR1 is DFQATT, CDR2 SNEGSKA, per germline (reference sequence). The CDR3 totals 15 residues. DNA of the CDR3: TGCAGTGCCCTCTCCCCGGACAGGGGTAGCTACGAGCAGTACTTC. Amino acids: CSALSPDRGSYEQYF.

This clonotype was seen more than once but under ten times. The V and J genes are TRBV12-3 or TRBV12-4 and TRBJ1-2; D possibly corresponds to TRBD1 (5 bases). The CDR3 runs 12 residues. V was pared by 10 bases and J by 5 bases, with 14 bases between. CDR3 residues: CATTWGGYGYTF. CDR3 bases: TGTGCCACTACGTGGGGGGGGTATGGCTACACCTTC.

In the case of this clonotype: Possible read error: a much larger clone is one base away. The J gene is TRBJ2-5, the V gene TRBV11-3; D could derive from TRBD1 or TRBD2 (6 bases each). V was shortened by 4 bases and J by 11 bases, with 23 bases between the two germline ends. Germline assignment: CDR1 SGHNT and CDR2 YENEEA. The CDR3 has 15 residues. The CDR3 loop reads CASSYATGGENEQYF. CDR3 DNA: TGTGCCAGCAGCTACGCGACAGGAGGGGAGAATGAGCAGTACTTC.

In regard to this clonotype: Since a much larger clone is just one base distant, this may be a read error. CDR3 DNA: TGCAGCGTTATCTTAGATTGCGGGACCCAGTACTTC. Translated, it gives CSVILDCGTQYF. This sequence joins TRBV29-1 and TRBJ2-5, with D unclear. Germline V lookup: CDR1 SQVTM, CDR2 ANQGSEA. The CDR3 spans 12 residues. V was cut by 5 bases and J by 7 bases, with 14 bases left in between.

In regard to this clonotype: Its ends do not fully match the called genes, so a read error is possible. The chain couples TRBV29-1 to TRBJ1-2; D might be TRBD1 (5 bases). Germline V CDR1 and CDR2: SQVTM, ANQGSEA. CDR3 length: 12 residues. The CDR3 here is CSGEDRGYGYTF. The CDR3 DNA sequence: TGCAGCGGTGAAGACAGAGGGTATGGCTACACCTTC.